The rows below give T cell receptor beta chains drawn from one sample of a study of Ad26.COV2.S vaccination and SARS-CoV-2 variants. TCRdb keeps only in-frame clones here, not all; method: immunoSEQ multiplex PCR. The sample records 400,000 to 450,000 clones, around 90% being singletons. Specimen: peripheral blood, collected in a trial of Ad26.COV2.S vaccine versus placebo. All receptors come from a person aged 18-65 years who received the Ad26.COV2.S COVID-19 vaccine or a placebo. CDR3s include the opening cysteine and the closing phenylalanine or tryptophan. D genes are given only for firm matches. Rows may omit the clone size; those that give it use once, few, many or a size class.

CDR3 protein: CASSLGTAGGSPLHF
CDR3 DNA: TGTGCCAGCAGCTTAGGGACGGCGGGGGGTTCACCCCTCCACTTT
V gene: TRBV7-6
clone size: NA
D gene: NA
J gene: TRBJ1-6
CDR3 length: 15

CDR3 protein: CASSLSGEMNEQFF
CDR3 DNA: TGTGCCAGCAGCCTTAGTGGCGAAATGAATGAGCAGTTCTTC
V gene: TRBV11-2
clone size: NA
D gene: NA
J gene: TRBJ2-1
CDR3 length: 14

CDR3 protein: CASRSSGGETQYF
CDR3 DNA: TGTGCCAGCAGATCCTCCGGAGGAGAGACCCAGTACTTC
V gene: TRBV6-5
clone size: NA
D gene: NA
J gene: TRBJ2-5
CDR3 length: 13

CDR3 protein: CASNPQGAGSVQYF
CDR3 DNA: TGTGCCAGCAATCCCCAAGGGGCAGGGTCGGTGCAGTACTTC
V gene: TRBV2
clone size: NA
D gene: NA
J gene: TRBJ2-7
CDR3 length: 14

CDR3 protein: CASSPLTGGTDTQYF
CDR3 DNA: TGTGCCAGCTCACCACTTACGGGAGGCACAGATACGCAGTATTTT
V gene: TRBV18
clone size: NA
D gene: NA
J gene: TRBJ2-3
CDR3 length: 15

CDR3 protein: CASSPPVSLAKNIQYF
CDR3 DNA: TGTGCCAGTAGTCCACCCGTGAGCCTAGCCAAAAACATTCAGTACTTC
V gene: TRBV19
clone size: NA
D gene: NA
J gene: TRBJ2-4
CDR3 length: 16

CDR3 protein: CAWSGSEKLFF
CDR3 DNA: TGTGCCTGGAGTGGAAGTGAAAAACTGTTTTTT
V gene: TRBV30
clone size: NA
D gene: NA
J gene: TRBJ1-4
CDR3 length: 11

CDR3 protein: CASSSAGTTSYNEQFF
CDR3 DNA: TGTGCCAGCAGTTCAGCGGGTACAACCTCCTACAATGAGCAGTTCTTC
V gene: TRBV7-2
clone size: NA
D gene: NA
J gene: TRBJ2-1
CDR3 length: 16

CDR3 protein: CASSSYSGSTYEQYF
CDR3 DNA: TGTGCCAGCAGCTCCTATAGCGGGAGCACCTACGAGCAGTACTTC
V gene: TRBV5-6
clone size: NA
D gene: TRBD2
J gene: TRBJ2-7
CDR3 length: 15

CDR3 protein: CATRDNEKLFF
CDR3 DNA: TGTGCCACCAGGGATAATGAAAAACTGTTTTTT
V gene: TRBV15
clone size: NA
D gene: NA
J gene: TRBJ1-4
CDR3 length: 11

CDR3 protein: CASSQGLAGASSKTQYF
CDR3 DNA: TGTGCCAGCAGCCAAGGGTTAGCGGGAGCCTCGAGTAAGACCCAGTACTTC
V gene: TRBV3-1/TRBV3-2
clone size: NA
D gene: TRBD2
J gene: TRBJ2-5
CDR3 length: 17

CDR3 protein: CASSFEGTKNYGYTF
CDR3 DNA: TGTGCCAGCAGTTTTGAGGGGACCAAGAACTATGGCTACACCTTC
V gene: TRBV6-2/TRBV6-3
clone size: NA
D gene: NA
J gene: TRBJ1-2
CDR3 length: 15

CDR3 protein: CASSLDATNEKLFF
CDR3 DNA: TGTGCCAGCTCCCTCGACGCGACTAATGAAAAACTGTTTTTT
V gene: TRBV18
clone size: NA
D gene: NA
J gene: TRBJ1-4
CDR3 length: 14

CDR3 protein: CASSPGRGSPLHF
CDR3 DNA: TGTGCCAGCTCACCGGGCAGGGGTTCACCCCTCCACTTT
V gene: TRBV18
clone size: NA
D gene: NA
J gene: TRBJ1-6
CDR3 length: 13

CDR3 protein: CASSANLAGGYNEQFF
CDR3 DNA: TGTGCCAGCAGTGCCAACCTAGCGGGAGGGTACAATGAGCAGTTCTTC
V gene: TRBV6-2/TRBV6-3
clone size: NA
D gene: TRBD2
J gene: TRBJ2-1
CDR3 length: 16

CDR3 protein: CASSELAGTGAPYGYTF
CDR3 DNA: TGTGCCAGCAGTGAATTGGCAGGGACAGGGGCACCCTATGGCTACACCTTC
V gene: TRBV25-1
clone size: NA
D gene: TRBD1
J gene: TRBJ1-2
CDR3 length: 17

CDR3 protein: CASSLLSSGRPARETQYF
CDR3 DNA: TGTGCCAGCAGCTTGTTATCTAGCGGGAGGCCGGCCAGGGAGACCCAGTACTTC
V gene: TRBV7-9
clone size: once
D gene: TRBD2
J gene: TRBJ2-5
CDR3 length: 18

CDR3 protein: CASNFNRGTEAFF
CDR3 DNA: TGTGCCAGCAATTTTAACAGGGGGACTGAAGCTTTCTTT
V gene: TRBV27
clone size: NA
D gene: TRBD1
J gene: TRBJ1-1
CDR3 length: 13

CDR3 protein: CASSQGQPNTEAFF
CDR3 DNA: TGCGCCAGCAGCCAGGGACAGCCGAACACTGAAGCTTTCTTT
V gene: TRBV5-1
clone size: NA
D gene: TRBD1
J gene: TRBJ1-1
CDR3 length: 14

CDR3 protein: CATRTSGTFDTQYF
CDR3 DNA: TGTGCCACCCGGACTAGCGGGACGTTTGATACGCAGTATTTT
V gene: TRBV24-1
clone size: NA
D gene: TRBD2
J gene: TRBJ2-3
CDR3 length: 14

CDR3 protein: CASSPTGENTEAFF
CDR3 DNA: TGTGCCAGCAGCCCGACAGGAGAGAACACTGAAGCTTTCTTT
V gene: TRBV7-2
clone size: NA
D gene: NA
J gene: TRBJ1-1
CDR3 length: 14

CDR3 protein: CASSLIGGRTDTQYF
CDR3 DNA: TGTGCCAGCAGTTTAATCGGGGGGCGCACAGATACGCAGTATTTT
V gene: TRBV27
clone size: NA
D gene: NA
J gene: TRBJ2-3
CDR3 length: 15

CDR3 protein: CASSSSFYPGQGRDGELFF
CDR3 DNA: TGTGCCAGCAGCTCAAGCTTCTACCCCGGACAGGGAAGGGACGGGGAGCTGTTTTTT
V gene: TRBV11-3
clone size: NA
D gene: TRBD1
J gene: TRBJ2-2
CDR3 length: 19

CDR3 protein: CATALGGNSYNEQFF
CDR3 DNA: TGTGCCACTGCCCTTGGGGGGAACTCCTACAATGAGCAGTTCTTC
V gene: TRBV19
clone size: NA
D gene: NA
J gene: TRBJ2-1
CDR3 length: 15

CDR3 protein: CASSVAAGGDRVEQFF
CDR3 DNA: TGTGCCAGCAGCGTAGCTGCAGGGGGGGACCGGGTTGAGCAGTTCTTC
V gene: TRBV9
clone size: NA
D gene: NA
J gene: TRBJ2-1
CDR3 length: 16

CDR3 protein: CASSQEGRRETQYF
CDR3 DNA: TGTGCCAGCAGCCAAGAAGGGAGGCGGGAGACCCAGTACTTC
V gene: TRBV4-2
clone size: NA
D gene: NA
J gene: TRBJ2-5
CDR3 length: 14

CDR3 protein: CASSIGGTSYNEQFF
CDR3 DNA: TGTGCCAGTAGTATAGGCGGGACCTCCTACAATGAGCAGTTCTTC
V gene: TRBV19
clone size: NA
D gene: NA
J gene: TRBJ2-1
CDR3 length: 15

CDR3 protein: CASSQAGGPMVEQYF
CDR3 DNA: TGTGCCAGCAGTCAAGCGGGAGGGCCAATGGTCGAGCAGTACTTC
V gene: TRBV7-8
clone size: NA
D gene: TRBD2
J gene: TRBJ2-7
CDR3 length: 15

CDR3 protein: CASSLSSTGAVETQYF
CDR3 DNA: TGTGCCAGCAGCTTATCCTCGACAGGGGCGGTGGAGACCCAGTACTTC
V gene: TRBV7-2
clone size: NA
D gene: TRBD1
J gene: TRBJ2-5
CDR3 length: 16

CDR3 protein: CASSGLTGNSGNTIYF
CDR3 DNA: TGTGCCAGCAGTGGTTTGACAGGGAACTCTGGAAACACCATATATTTT
V gene: TRBV6-1
clone size: NA
D gene: TRBD1
J gene: TRBJ1-3
CDR3 length: 16

CDR3 protein: CASSQVGLDPGELFF
CDR3 DNA: TGTGCCAGCAGCCAAGTGGGACTAGATCCCGGGGAGCTGTTTTTT
V gene: TRBV3-1/TRBV3-2
clone size: NA
D gene: TRBD2
J gene: TRBJ2-2
CDR3 length: 15

CDR3 protein: CASSNRDLNSPLHF
CDR3 DNA: TGTGCCAGCAGCAACCGGGACCTGAATTCACCCCTCCACTTT
V gene: TRBV7-2
clone size: NA
D gene: NA
J gene: TRBJ1-6
CDR3 length: 14

CDR3 protein: CASSSGTGFSGNTIYF
CDR3 DNA: TGTGCCAGCAGCTCCGGGACAGGTTTCTCTGGAAACACCATATATTTT
V gene: TRBV7-2
clone size: NA
D gene: TRBD1
J gene: TRBJ1-3
CDR3 length: 16

CDR3 protein: CASSVESSVLWDTQYF
CDR3 DNA: TGTGCCAGCAGCGTAGAGTCCAGCGTGCTGTGGGATACGCAGTATTTT
V gene: TRBV9
clone size: NA
D gene: NA
J gene: TRBJ2-3
CDR3 length: 16

CDR3 protein: CASSIAGTTEAFF
CDR3 DNA: TGTGCCAGCAGCATAGCAGGGACCACTGAAGCTTTCTTT
V gene: TRBV7-9
clone size: NA
D gene: NA
J gene: TRBJ1-1
CDR3 length: 13

CDR3 protein: CASSSGRSTDTQYF
CDR3 DNA: TGTGCCAGCAGTTCCGGACGGAGCACAGATACGCAGTATTTT
V gene: TRBV25-1
clone size: NA
D gene: NA
J gene: TRBJ2-3
CDR3 length: 14

CDR3 protein: CATSDSDRGNQPQHF
CDR3 DNA: TGTGCCACCAGTGACTCCGACAGGGGCAATCAGCCCCAGCATTTT
V gene: TRBV24-1
clone size: NA
D gene: TRBD1
J gene: TRBJ1-5
CDR3 length: 15

CDR3 protein: CSASTGTMIDNEQFF
CDR3 DNA: TGCAGTGCAAGTACCGGGACCATGATAGACAATGAGCAGTTCTTC
V gene: TRBV20-1
clone size: NA
D gene: NA
J gene: TRBJ2-1
CDR3 length: 15

CDR3 protein: CASSKQGSNYGYTF
CDR3 DNA: TGTGCCAGTAGTAAACAGGGGTCGAACTATGGCTACACCTTC
V gene: TRBV19
clone size: NA
D gene: TRBD1
J gene: TRBJ1-2
CDR3 length: 14

CDR3 protein: CSAENTEAFF
CDR3 DNA: TGCAGTGCTGAGAACACTGAAGCTTTCTTT
V gene: TRBV29-1
clone size: few
D gene: NA
J gene: TRBJ1-1
CDR3 length: 10

CDR3 protein: CASSQVGQSYYEQYF
CDR3 DNA: TGCGCCAGCAGCCAAGTAGGACAGTCCTACTACGAGCAGTACTTC
V gene: TRBV4-3
clone size: NA
D gene: NA
J gene: TRBJ2-7
CDR3 length: 15